This is a list of T cell receptor beta chains from one sample in a study of blood T cell repertoires in COVID-19. Profiling relied on immunoSEQ multiplex PCR, and the TCRdb table lists in-frame clones only, not all of them. The sample has a few hundred thousand clones; around 91% are singletons. The specimen sequenced was PBMCs or T cells enriched from blood (not recorded which). The receptors derive from a woman aged 40 to 50 who had recovered from COVID-19. Each CDR3 is given with its conserved first and last residue. The order of the fields is clone size, D gene, J gene, V gene, CDR3 protein, CDR3 DNA. A D gene is named only where the DNA matches it firmly. Clone size is given for some rows only: seen once, a few or many times, or a class if the clone is expanded.

clone size: NA
D gene: NA
J gene: TRBJ1-4
V gene: TRBV11-2
CDR3 protein: CASSLGLTETNEKLFF
CDR3 DNA: TGTGCCAGCAGCTTGGGACTTACAGAAACTAATGAAAAACTGTTTTTT

clone size: NA
D gene: NA
J gene: TRBJ2-3
V gene: TRBV15
CDR3 protein: CATSRAPGPGGNTQYF
CDR3 DNA: TGTGCCACCAGCAGAGCCCCCGGCCCTGGGGGGAATACGCAGTATTTT

clone size: NA
D gene: NA
J gene: TRBJ2-3
V gene: TRBV7-8
CDR3 protein: CASSLGGSSTVDTQYF
CDR3 DNA: TGTGCCAGCAGCTTGGGTGGGAGCTCTACAGTAGATACGCAGTATTTT

clone size: NA
D gene: TRBD2
J gene: TRBJ2-7
V gene: TRBV9
CDR3 protein: CASSTSGRNPEQYF
CDR3 DNA: TGTGCCAGCAGCACTAGCGGGAGAAATCCCGAGCAGTACTTC

clone size: once
D gene: NA
J gene: TRBJ2-2
V gene: TRBV5-6
CDR3 protein: CASSLASGELFF
CDR3 DNA: TGTGCCAGCAGCTTGGCCAGCGGGGAGCTGTTTTTT

clone size: NA
D gene: TRBD1
J gene: TRBJ1-6
V gene: TRBV27
CDR3 protein: CASSLSGTGVNSPLHF
CDR3 DNA: TGTGCCAGCAGTTTATCAGGGACAGGGGTAAATTCACCCCTCCACTTT

clone size: NA
D gene: TRBD1
J gene: TRBJ1-1
V gene: TRBV30
CDR3 protein: CAWSEGTGYEAFF
CDR3 DNA: TGTGCCTGGAGTGAGGGGACAGGTTATGAAGCTTTCTTT

clone size: NA
D gene: NA
J gene: TRBJ2-1
V gene: TRBV9
CDR3 protein: CASSGELVPYNEQFF
CDR3 DNA: TGTGCCAGCAGCGGGGAGCTAGTGCCCTACAATGAGCAGTTCTTC

clone size: NA
D gene: NA
J gene: TRBJ1-6
V gene: TRBV11-2
CDR3 protein: CASSTRQSYNSPLHF
CDR3 DNA: TGTGCCAGCAGCACCCGACAGTCTTATAATTCACCCCTCCACTTT

clone size: NA
D gene: TRBD1
J gene: TRBJ1-3
V gene: TRBV19
CDR3 protein: CASSVQGQGSGSGNTIYF
CDR3 DNA: TGTGCCAGTAGTGTACAGGGACAGGGGTCGGGGTCTGGAAACACCATATATTTT

clone size: NA
D gene: NA
J gene: TRBJ2-2
V gene: TRBV24-1
CDR3 protein: CATSDSEEDTGELFF
CDR3 DNA: TGTGCCACCAGTGATAGTGAAGAGGACACCGGGGAGCTGTTTTTT

clone size: NA
D gene: TRBD2
J gene: TRBJ2-7
V gene: TRBV7-8
CDR3 protein: CASSSPTEYNGLVYEQYF
CDR3 DNA: TGTGCCAGCAGCTCGCCGACAGAGTACAACGGACTAGTCTACGAGCAGTACTTC

clone size: NA
D gene: NA
J gene: TRBJ2-7
V gene: TRBV7-2
CDR3 protein: CASTLGSGVGEQYF
CDR3 DNA: TGTGCCAGCACCTTGGGATCGGGGGTAGGCGAGCAGTACTTC

clone size: NA
D gene: NA
J gene: TRBJ2-3
V gene: TRBV10-1
CDR3 protein: CASSGRRGILADTQYF
CDR3 DNA: TGCGCCAGCAGCGGAAGGCGGGGAATTTTAGCAGATACGCAGTATTTT

clone size: NA
D gene: NA
J gene: TRBJ2-1
V gene: TRBV15
CDR3 protein: CATRFTGSDEQFF
CDR3 DNA: TGTGCCACCAGATTTACAGGGAGCGATGAGCAGTTCTTC

clone size: NA
D gene: NA
J gene: TRBJ1-5
V gene: TRBV6-5
CDR3 protein: CASSYYREGQPQHF
CDR3 DNA: TGTGCCAGCAGTTACTACAGGGAGGGTCAGCCCCAGCATTTT